This T cell receptor beta chain derives from a study of T cell responses to AZD1222 COVID-19 vaccine. As concerns this clone: The antigen is unknown.

Assay used: immunoSEQ multiplex PCR; TCRdb lists only in-frame clones, some missing. The profile covers approximately 110,000 clones, with about 87% appearing a single time and 4% to 4.5% taken by the ten largest. Findings and limits, study-wide: Donors skewed white British and female; clonal diversity was possibly underestimated. With dominance at 160-218 and 743-854, vaccine-associated CD4 TCRs spanned spike.

The starting material was peripheral blood, obtained on day 0 of AZD1222 vaccination. This TCR was sampled from an adult in good health.

Here the CDR3 DNA reads TGTGCCAGCAGTTACTCGACTAGCGGGACAGACGAGCAGTACTTC. Amino acids: CASSYSTSGTDEQYF. The rearrangement joins TRBV6-2 or TRBV6-3 to TRBJ2-7; 11 bases line up with TRBD2. The germline V gene has CDR1 MNHEY and CDR2 SVGEGT. V lost 0 bases, J lost 5 bases, and 3 bases stayed unmatched. The CDR3 loop spans 15 amino acids.